This paragraph reports one TCR beta chain. Its matching antigen is unknown. This sample is drawn from a study of vaccination effects on CD4 cells after COVID-19. Study outcomes and limitations: Clones arising from infection and from vaccination showed marked clonal contraction late after vaccination.

The CDR3 has 12 residues. Trimming shortened V by 6 bases and J by 5 bases, and 13 bases separated the two germline ends. Germline CDR1 reads SQVTM; CDR2 reads ANQGSEA. After roughly 10 days in culture, the CD4+ T cells were isolated. Confirmation by PCR established that the person had SARS-CoV-2 infection between March and December 2020. Profiling relied on immunoSEQ multiplex PCR, and the TCRdb table lists in-frame clones only, not all of them. The table lists tens of thousands of clones, 65% to 75% of them singletons. The chain employs TRBV29-1 and TRBJ2-5, with D possibly TRBD2 on 7 matching bases. The sequence derives from a human donor who had a prior SARS-CoV-2 infection. This specimen consisted of CD4+ T cells from PBMCs cultured without peptide, obtained before COVID-19 vaccination. The CDR3 loop is CSVPRGAETQYF. Written as DNA, the CDR3 is TGCAGCGTCCCTCGGGGGGCCGAGACCCAGTACTTC.